Detailed here is one TCR beta chain. Only in-frame clones appear in the TCRdb table, and some are missing; sequencing was by immunoSEQ multiplex PCR. Of hundreds of thousands of clones in the sample, around nine tenths were seen once. The data stem from a study of blood T cell repertoires in COVID-19. This CDR3 has 16 amino acids. Germline V CDR1 and CDR2: SGHAT, FQNNGV. With V trimmed by 1 base and J by 4 bases, 9 bases remained unmatched. The source material was peripheral blood. The clonotype originates from a woman in her 70s with COVID-19, enrolled during active disease. This chain uses TRBV11-2 with TRBJ2-5; 7 bases line up with TRBD2. The DNA for the CDR3 is TGTGCCAGCAGCTTAGGTGTGGGGGGGGTTGGAGAGACCCAGTACTTC. It encodes CASSLGVGGVGETQYF.